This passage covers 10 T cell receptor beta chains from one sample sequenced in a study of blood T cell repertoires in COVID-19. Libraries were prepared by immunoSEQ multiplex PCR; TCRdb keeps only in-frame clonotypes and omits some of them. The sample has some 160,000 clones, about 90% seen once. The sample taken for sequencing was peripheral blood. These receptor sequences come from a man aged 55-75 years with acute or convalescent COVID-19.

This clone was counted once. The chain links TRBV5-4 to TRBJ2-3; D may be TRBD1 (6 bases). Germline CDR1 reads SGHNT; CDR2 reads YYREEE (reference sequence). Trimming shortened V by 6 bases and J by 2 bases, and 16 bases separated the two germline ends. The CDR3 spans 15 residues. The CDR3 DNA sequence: TGTGCCAGCACCAGGGGTGGGGGTCTCACAGATACGCAGTATTTT. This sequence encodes CASTRGGGLTDTQYF.

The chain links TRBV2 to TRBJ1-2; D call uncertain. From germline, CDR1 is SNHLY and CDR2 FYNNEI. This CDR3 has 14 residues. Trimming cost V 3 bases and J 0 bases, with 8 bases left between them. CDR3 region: CASSEVTANYGYTF. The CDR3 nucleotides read TGTGCCAGCAGTGAGGTCACAGCTAACTATGGCTACACCTTC.

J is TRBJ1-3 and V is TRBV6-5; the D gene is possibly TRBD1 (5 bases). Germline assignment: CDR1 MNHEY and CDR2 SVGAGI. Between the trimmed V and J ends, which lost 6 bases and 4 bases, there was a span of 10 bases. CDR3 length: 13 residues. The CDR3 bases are TGTGCCAGCAGAGCAGGGAACGGAAACACCATATATTTT. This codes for CASRAGNGNTIYF.

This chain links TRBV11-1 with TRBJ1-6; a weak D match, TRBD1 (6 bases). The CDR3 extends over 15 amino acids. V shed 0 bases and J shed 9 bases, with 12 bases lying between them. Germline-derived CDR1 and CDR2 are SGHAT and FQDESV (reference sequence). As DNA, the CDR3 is TGTGCCAGCAGCTTAGCGGAATTGGGGGCTTCACCCCTCCACTTT. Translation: CASSLAELGASPLHF. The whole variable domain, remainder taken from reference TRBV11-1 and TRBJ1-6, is EAEVAQSPRYKITEKSQAVAFWCDPISGHATLYWYRQILGQGPELLVQFQDESVVDDSQLPKDRFSAERLKGVDSTLKIQPAELGDSAMYLCASSLAELGASPLHFGNGTRLTVT.

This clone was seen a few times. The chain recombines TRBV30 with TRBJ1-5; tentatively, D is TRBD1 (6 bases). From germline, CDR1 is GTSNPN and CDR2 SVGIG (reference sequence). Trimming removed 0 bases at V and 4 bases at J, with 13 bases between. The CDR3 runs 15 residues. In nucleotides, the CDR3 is TGTGCCTGGAGTGTTAAAGGACAGAGGAATCAGCCCCAGCATTTT. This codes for CAWSVKGQRNQPQHF. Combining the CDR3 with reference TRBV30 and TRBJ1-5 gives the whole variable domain SQTIHQWPATLVQPVGSPLSLECTVEGTSNPNLYWYRQAAGRGLQLLFYSVGIGQISSEVPQNLSASRPQDRQFILSSKKLLLSDSGFYLCAWSVKGQRNQPQHFGDGTRLSIL.

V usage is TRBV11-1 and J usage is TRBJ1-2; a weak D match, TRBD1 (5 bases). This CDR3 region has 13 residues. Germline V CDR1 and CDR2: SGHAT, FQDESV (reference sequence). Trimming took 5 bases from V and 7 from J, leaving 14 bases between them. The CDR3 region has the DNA TGTGCCAGCAGCCGGATTCAGGGCTCTGGCTACACCTTC. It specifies CASSRIQGSGYTF. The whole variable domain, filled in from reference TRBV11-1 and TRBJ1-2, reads EAEVAQSPRYKITEKSQAVAFWCDPISGHATLYWYRQILGQGPELLVQFQDESVVDDSQLPKDRFSAERLKGVDSTLKIQPAELGDSAMYLCASSRIQGSGYTFGSGTRLTVV.

This CDR3 reads CASSRDRAVRNQPQHF. Here the CDR3 DNA reads TGTGCCAGCAGTCGGGACAGGGCAGTCCGCAATCAGCCCCAGCATTTT. V usage is TRBV2 and J usage is TRBJ1-5, with 9 bases identical to TRBD1. The CDR3 runs 16 residues. Germline V gene lookup returns CDR1 SNHLY and CDR2 FYNNEI. After removal of 5 bases from V and 2 bases from J, the junction contained 7 bases not matched to a gene.

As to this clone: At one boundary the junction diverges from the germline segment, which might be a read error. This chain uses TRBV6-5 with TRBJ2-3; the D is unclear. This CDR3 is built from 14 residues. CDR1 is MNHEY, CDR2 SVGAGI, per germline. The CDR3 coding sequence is TGTGCCAGCAGCTACTCCCGGGTCAGAGATACGCAGTATTTT. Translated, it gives CASSYSRVRDTQYF.

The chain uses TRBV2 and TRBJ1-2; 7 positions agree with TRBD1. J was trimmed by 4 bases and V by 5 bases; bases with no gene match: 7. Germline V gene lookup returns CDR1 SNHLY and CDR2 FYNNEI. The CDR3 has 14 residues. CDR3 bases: TGTGCCAGCAGTCCGGGACAGAGAGTCTATGGCTACACCTTC. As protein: CASSPGQRVYGYTF. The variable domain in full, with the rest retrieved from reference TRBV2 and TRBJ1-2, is EPEVTQTPSHQVTQMGQEVILRCVPISNHLYFYWYRQILGQKVEFLVSFYNNEISEKSEIFDDQFSVERPDGSNFTLKIRSTKLEDSAMYFCASSPGQRVYGYTFGSGTRLTVV.

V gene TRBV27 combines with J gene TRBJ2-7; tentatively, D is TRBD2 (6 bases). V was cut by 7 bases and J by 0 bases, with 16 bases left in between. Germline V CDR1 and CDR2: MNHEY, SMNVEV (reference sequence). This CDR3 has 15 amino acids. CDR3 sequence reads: CASIRWGVHSYEQYF. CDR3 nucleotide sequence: TGTGCCAGCATCCGGTGGGGGGTTCACTCCTACGAGCAGTACTTC.